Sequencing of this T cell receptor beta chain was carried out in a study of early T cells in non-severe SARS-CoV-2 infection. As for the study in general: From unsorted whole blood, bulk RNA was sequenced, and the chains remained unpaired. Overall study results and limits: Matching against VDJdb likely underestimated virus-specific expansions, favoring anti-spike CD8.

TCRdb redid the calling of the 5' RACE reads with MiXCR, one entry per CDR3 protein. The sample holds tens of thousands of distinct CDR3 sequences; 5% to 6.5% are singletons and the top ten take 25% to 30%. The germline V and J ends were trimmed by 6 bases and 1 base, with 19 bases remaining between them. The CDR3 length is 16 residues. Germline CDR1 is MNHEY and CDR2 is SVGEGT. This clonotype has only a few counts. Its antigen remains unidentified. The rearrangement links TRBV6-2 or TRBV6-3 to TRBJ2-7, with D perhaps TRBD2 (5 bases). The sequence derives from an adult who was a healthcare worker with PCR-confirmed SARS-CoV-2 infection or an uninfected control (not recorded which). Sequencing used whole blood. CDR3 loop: CASSKLEGALSYEQYF. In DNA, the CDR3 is TGTGCCAGCAGCAAACTTGAGGGTGCGTTATCCTACGAGCAGTACTTC.